This TCR beta chain came from a study of CD8 T cells in ankylosing spondylitis. Findings and limits, study-wide: Seemingly distinctive of ankylosing spondylitis blood was a TCR beta motif formed by eight highly homologous variants. Relatively scarce in peripheral blood, disease-linked clones were CD8+. Reportedly, significant enrichment of disease-linked clones occurred in matched ankylosing spondylitis synovial fluid.

It was by quantitative 5'-RACE with molecular barcodes that TCR beta libraries were made. TCRdb re-called the 5' RACE reads with MiXCR, one entry per CDR3 protein. The data hold fewer than 450,000 distinct CDR3 sequences, with approximately 17% observed a single time. This clonotype was counted between two and nine times. What it binds is not known. From germline, CDR1 is MGHRA and CDR2 YSYEKL. This CDR3 is built from 14 residues. Trimming shortened V by 0 bases and J by 4 bases, and 10 bases separated the two germline ends. The sequencing input was blood, either unsorted or a sorted T cell fraction (not recorded which). The chain joins TRBV4-1 to TRBJ2-7; D is unresolved. The clonotype originates from a male donor with ankylosing spondylitis. The chain's CDR3 is CASSQDLVVYEQYF. DNA of the CDR3: TGCGCCAGCAGCCAAGATTTGGTGGTGTACGAGCAGTACTTC.